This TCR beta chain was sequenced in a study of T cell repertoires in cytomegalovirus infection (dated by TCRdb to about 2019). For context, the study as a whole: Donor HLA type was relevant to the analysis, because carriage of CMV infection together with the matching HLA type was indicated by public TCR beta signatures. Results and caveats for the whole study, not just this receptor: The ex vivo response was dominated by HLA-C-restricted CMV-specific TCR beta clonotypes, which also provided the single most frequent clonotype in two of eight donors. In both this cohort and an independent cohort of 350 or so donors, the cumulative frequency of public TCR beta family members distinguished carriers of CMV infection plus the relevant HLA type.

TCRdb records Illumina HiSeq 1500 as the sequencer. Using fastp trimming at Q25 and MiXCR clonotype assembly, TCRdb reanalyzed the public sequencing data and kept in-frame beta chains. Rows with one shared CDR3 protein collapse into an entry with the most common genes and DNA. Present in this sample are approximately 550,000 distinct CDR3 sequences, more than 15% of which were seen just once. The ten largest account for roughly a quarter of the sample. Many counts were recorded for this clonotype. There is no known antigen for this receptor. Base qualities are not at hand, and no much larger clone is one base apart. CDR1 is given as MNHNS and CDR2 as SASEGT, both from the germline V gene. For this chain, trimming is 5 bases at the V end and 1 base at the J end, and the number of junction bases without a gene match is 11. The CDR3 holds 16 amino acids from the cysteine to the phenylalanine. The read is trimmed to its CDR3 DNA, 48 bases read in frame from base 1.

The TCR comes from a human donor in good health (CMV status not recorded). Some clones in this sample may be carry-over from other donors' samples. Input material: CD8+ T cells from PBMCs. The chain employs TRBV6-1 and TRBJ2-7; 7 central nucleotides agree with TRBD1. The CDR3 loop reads CASSFFGQDQSYEQYF. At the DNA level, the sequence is TGTGCCAGCAGTTTTTTCGGACAGGATCAGTCCTACGAGCAGTACTTC.